One sample yielded the 30 T cell receptor beta chains listed below, sequenced in a study of T cell responses to AZD1222 COVID-19 vaccine. Only in-frame clones appear in the TCRdb table, and some are missing; sequencing was by immunoSEQ multiplex PCR. The sample records 150,000 to 160,000 clones, 90% being singletons. Sequencing was performed on peripheral blood, taken on day 0 of AZD1222 vaccination. Receptors originate from an adult in good health.

This clone was recorded once. V usage is TRBV19 and J usage is TRBJ1-3; 8 nucleotides agree with TRBD1. Germline-derived CDR1 and CDR2 are LNHDA and SQIVND (reference sequence). This CDR3 region has 16 residues. V dropped 5 bases and J dropped 0; count of bases not matched to a gene: 6. The CDR3 is CASSPWTGNSGNTIYF. Written as DNA, the CDR3 is TGTGCCAGTAGTCCCTGGACAGGGAACTCTGGAAACACCATATATTTT.

This chain uses TRBV4-1 with TRBJ1-1; no clear D. CDR3 length: 14 amino acids. Per germline, CDR1 MGHRA and CDR2 YSYEKL. The V end lost 0 bases, the J end lost 1 base, and 6 bases lay between the germline ends. CDR3 DNA sequence: TGCGCCAGCAGCCAAGATCGCAGGAACACTGAAGCTTTCTTT. Translated: CASSQDRRNTEAFF.

The V call is TRBV30, the J call TRBJ1-5; 7 bases are shared with TRBD1. The CDR3 length is 15 residues. Germline trimming cut 1 base from V and 2 bases from J; bases unmatched to any gene: 5. Germline lookup yields CDR1 GTSNPN and CDR2 SVGIG (reference sequence). CDR3 DNA: TGTGCCTGGAGTGCAATCGGACAGGGCAATCAGCCCCAGCATTTT. Its protein is CAWSAIGQGNQPQHF.

This clone has just one count. The rearrangement links TRBV27 to TRBJ2-1; 7 positions agree with TRBD1. Germline CDR1 and CDR2: MNHEY and SMNVEV (reference sequence). J gave up 0 bases and V 10 bases, and 6 bases lay outside the gene matches. CDR3 length: 14 amino acids. The CDR3 nucleotides are TGTGCCACCAGGGACAGTTTCTCCTACAATGAGCAGTTCTTC. It codes for CATRDSFSYNEQFF.

The chain links TRBV9 to TRBJ2-7; D is uncertain. Germline values: CDR1 SGDLS, CDR2 YYNGEE. The germline V and J ends were trimmed by 0 bases and 2 bases, with 6 bases remaining between them. The CDR3 is made up of 13 amino acids. This CDR3 is CASSVGLAYEQYF. The DNA for the CDR3 is TGTGCCAGCAGCGTAGGATTGGCCTACGAGCAGTACTTC.

This sequence joins TRBV28 and TRBJ1-1; no definite D call. CDR3 length: 15 residues. Germline lookup yields CDR1 MDHEN and CDR2 SYDVKM. V lost 2 bases to trimming and J lost 0 bases, with 10 bases between them. The CDR3 bases are TGTGCCAGCAGTTTAGAGGAGGGAGTGAACACTGAAGCTTTCTTT. Protein: CASSLEEGVNTEAFF.

The V gene is TRBV27, the J gene TRBJ1-1, with 7 nucleotides matching TRBD1. V lost 5 bases to trimming and J lost 5 bases; unmatched junction nucleotides: 5. CDR3 length equals 13 residues. Germline loops: CDR1 MNHEY, CDR2 SMNVEV (reference sequence). The CDR3 nucleotides are TGTGCCAGCAGTGGCTTCAGGGGGACTGAAGCTTTCTTT. Amino acids: CASSGFRGTEAFF.

This chain links TRBV7-3 with TRBJ2-1, with 8 bases that match TRBD2. Germline V gives CDR1 SGHTA, CDR2 FQGTGA. The ends lost 5 bases at V and 3 bases at J; junction bases unmatched: 9. CDR3 length: 16 residues. CDR3 sequence reads: CASSPQRERLYNEQFF. The CDR3 region has the DNA TGTGCCAGCAGCCCCCAGCGGGAGAGGCTCTACAATGAGCAGTTCTTC.

This rearrangement joins TRBV19 to TRBJ1-1; D is uncertain. Trimming removed 5 bases from V and 0 bases from J, with 13 bases in between. Germline values: CDR1 LNHDA, CDR2 SQIVND (reference sequence). The CDR3 totals 15 residues. The CDR3 DNA reads TGTGCCAGTAGTCACCGGGAGCCCATGAACACTGAAGCTTTCTTT. This gives the protein CASSHREPMNTEAFF.

The rearrangement joins TRBV10-1 to TRBJ1-1; D remains unclear. Trimming removed 6 bases at V and 6 bases at J, with 17 bases between. CDR1 WNHNN and CDR2 SYGVQD come from the germline V gene (reference sequence). The CDR3 is 14 amino acids. Here the CDR3 reads CASSPTLGNAEAFF. CDR3 sequence (DNA): TGCGCCAGCAGCCCTACCCTGGGAAACGCTGAAGCTTTCTTT.

This chain connects TRBV10-2 to TRBJ2-1, with 9 bases that match TRBD2. The V gene end was trimmed by 7 bases and the J gene end by 0 bases; junction bases not matched to a gene: 7. Germline V gene lookup returns CDR1 WSHSY and CDR2 SAAADI. This CDR3 comprises 16 residues. The CDR3 loop is CASTVSGGSSYNEQFF. CDR3 bases: TGCGCCAGCACCGTTAGCGGGGGAAGCTCCTACAATGAGCAGTTCTTC.

CDR3 loop: CASQRGAHRGGTGGYTF. CDR3 nucleotides: TGTGCCAGCCAGAGAGGGGCACATCGGGGAGGAACAGGGGGCTACACCTTC. The chain carries TRBV7-2 and TRBJ1-2, with a possible D match to TRBD1 (6 bases). V was pared by 8 bases and J by 8 bases, with 30 bases between. Germline CDR1 is SGHTA and CDR2 is FQGNSA. The CDR3 spans 17 residues.

The V call is TRBV27, the J call TRBJ1-5; D is possibly TRBD1 (6 bases). V was cut by 8 bases and J by 7 bases, with 15 bases left in between. The CDR3 contains 13 residues. Looked up from germline, CDR1 is MNHEY and CDR2 is SMNVEV (reference sequence). The CDR3 DNA is TGTGCCAGCCGCGGCAGGGGTGAGCAGCCCCAGCATTTT. Amino acids: CASRGRGEQPQHF.

V and J are TRBV27 and TRBJ1-3; D call uncertain. The V gene lost 2 bases and the J gene lost 2 bases, with 10 bases spanning the gap. The germline V gene has CDR1 MNHEY and CDR2 SMNVEV (reference sequence). The CDR3 is 15 residues long. The chain's CDR3 is CASSLVGTTGNTIYF. In DNA form, the CDR3 reads TGTGCCAGCAGTTTAGTGGGAACGACTGGAAACACCATATATTTT.

This rearrangement joins TRBV3-1 (or the pseudogene TRBV3-2) to TRBJ2-2; a possible D gene is TRBD2 (5 bases). The CDR3 covers 12 residues. Germline-derived CDR1 and CDR2 are LGHDT and YNNKEL (reference sequence). V lost 3 bases to trimming and J lost 7 bases, with 6 bases between them. The CDR3 nucleotides are TGTGCCAGCAGCCATGCGGGCGGGGAGCTGTTTTTT. Its translation: CASSHAGGELFF.

The chain carries TRBV7-9 and TRBJ1-1, with TRBD1 as a possible D gene (6 bases). CDR3 length equals 16 residues. Germline CDR1 and CDR2: SEHNR and FQNEAQ (reference sequence). V lost 4 bases and J 1 base, leaving 16 bases between the germline ends. In DNA, the CDR3 is TGTGCCAGCAGCTCCCGGGGAGGGGGAGGGAACACTGAAGCTTTCTTT. It is translated as CASSSRGGGGNTEAFF. Filled out from reference TRBV7-9 and TRBJ1-1, the complete variable domain reads DTGVSQNPRHKITKRGQNVTFRCDPISEHNRLYWYRQTLGQGPEFLTYFQNEAQLEKSRLLSDRFSAERPKGSFSTLEIQRTEQGDSAMYLCASSSRGGGGNTEAFFGQGTRLTVV.

This clone was observed a handful of times. This chain joins TRBV21-1 and TRBJ2-7. TRBV21-1 is marked as a pseudogene. The CDR3 spans 15 residues. This chain's CDR3 is CARAGETADSYEQYF. In DNA, the CDR3 is TGTGCCCGCGCCGGCGAGACCGCAGACTCCTACGAGCAGTACTTC.

The chain couples TRBV20-1 to TRBJ1-2; no definite D call. Germline V lookup: CDR1 DFQATT, CDR2 SNEGSKA (reference sequence). This CDR3 spans 11 amino acids. V dropped 7 bases and J dropped 6 bases, with 12 bases sitting between them. The CDR3 loop is CSVAGANGYTF. DNA of the CDR3: TGCAGTGTGGCGGGAGCGAATGGCTACACCTTC.

The chain recombines TRBV30 with TRBJ2-2; D is unresolved. This CDR3 has 16 amino acids. The germline V gene encodes CDR1 GTSNPN and CDR2 SVGIG (reference sequence). V was pared by 2 bases and J by 0 bases, with 13 bases between. CDR3 region: CAWSYPFDPNTGELFF. Here the CDR3 DNA reads TGTGCCTGGAGTTACCCATTCGACCCGAACACCGGGGAGCTGTTTTTT.

The V gene is TRBV24-1, the J gene TRBJ2-4; D may correspond to TRBD1 or TRBD2 (5 bases each). This CDR3 is 18 amino acids long. V lost 1 base and J lost 1, with 16 bases in between. Germline loops: CDR1 KGHDR, CDR2 SFDVKD. CDR3 sequence (DNA): TGTGCCACCAGTGATTTTGGCAGGGAGAGTGTGGCCAAAAACATTCAGTACTTC. Residues: CATSDFGRESVAKNIQYF.

This clone was seen a single time. V usage is TRBV10-3 and J usage is TRBJ1-4, with TRBD1 matching over 7 bases. Germline V CDR1 and CDR2: ENHRY, SYGVKD. This CDR3 region has 15 residues. Trimming took 3 bases from V and 8 from J; bases not matched to a gene: 9. The CDR3 sequence is CAISDTTGSGEKLFF. CDR3 nucleotide sequence: TGTGCCATCAGTGATACGACAGGGTCTGGAGAAAAACTGTTTTTT.

The chain links TRBV28 to TRBJ1-2; D may be TRBD1 (6 bases). Trimming shortened V by 5 bases and J by 4 bases, and 11 bases separated the two germline ends. The CDR3 loop spans 13 amino acids. CDR1 and CDR2 (germline): MDHEN, SYDVKM. CDR3: CASSRGQFYGYTF. The CDR3, as DNA: TGTGCCAGCAGTCGTGGACAGTTCTATGGCTACACCTTC.

This chain connects TRBV18 to TRBJ1-5, with TRBD1 matching over 8 bases. The CDR3 is 15 residues long. Germline values: CDR1 KGHSH, CDR2 LQKENI. The V and J ends lost 0 bases and 5 bases, in that order; junction bases with no gene match: 3. CDR3 DNA: TGTGCCAGCTCACCACCGGCAGGGGGCCATCAGCCCCAGCATTTT. Protein product: CASSPPAGGHQPQHF.

There are a few counts of this clone. V and J are TRBV28 and TRBJ1-2, with a tentative D call TRBD1 (5 bases). CDR1 and CDR2 (germline): MDHEN, SYDVKM. CDR3 size: 15 residues. V lost 6 bases to trimming and J lost 2 bases, with 16 bases between them. For the CDR3, the DNA is TGTGCCAGCAGACCTAGGTCATCAGGGAACTATGGCTACACCTTC. It encodes CASRPRSSGNYGYTF.

The chain links TRBV6-5 to TRBJ1-4, with a tentative D call TRBD1 (5 bases). This CDR3 is built from 16 residues. CDR1 is MNHEY, CDR2 SVGAGI, per germline. V lost 0 bases and J 3 bases, leaving 11 bases between the germline ends. The CDR3 bases are TGTGCCAGCAGTTACTCGGGACCGCAGGCTAATGAAAAACTGTTTTTT. Its translation: CASSYSGPQANEKLFF.

A remark on this clone: The junction departs from the called germline gene at one end, perhaps through a read error. The chain has TRBV7-7 and TRBJ2-1, with a tentative D call TRBD2 (7 bases). This CDR3 has 15 residues. The germline V gene encodes CDR1 SSHAT and CDR2 FNYEAQ (reference sequence). CDR3 DNA sequence: TGTGCTAGCAGCTTAGACGGGGGGCCCTACAATGAGCAGTTCTTC. This gives the protein CASSLDGGPYNEQFF.

This clone was recorded only once. The rearrangement links TRBV2 to TRBJ1-1; possible D gene TRBD1, 6 bases. Germline V gene data show CDR1 as SNHLY and CDR2 as FYNNEI. This CDR3 spans 13 amino acids. With 5 bases removed from V and 4 bases from J, the gap between germline ends came to 11 bases. The DNA of the CDR3 is TGTGCCAGCAGTCCTACAGGGAGCACTGAAGCTTTCTTT. This sequence encodes CASSPTGSTEAFF.

The chain is built from TRBV24-1 and TRBJ1-5; D possibly corresponds to TRBD1 (5 bases). Looked up from germline, CDR1 is KGHDR and CDR2 is SFDVKD. This CDR3 has 14 residues. Trimming cost V 3 bases and J 7 bases, with 12 bases left between them. The CDR3 loop is CATSDVGVVQPQHF. The CDR3, as DNA: TGTGCCACCAGTGATGTAGGGGTTGTCCAGCCCCAGCATTTT.

V is TRBV13 and J is TRBJ1-3; TRBD1 agrees at 7 bases. J was trimmed by 6 bases and V by 5 bases; bases with no gene match: 7. Germline V gene lookup returns CDR1 PRHDT and CDR2 FYEKMQ (reference sequence). This CDR3 has 14 amino acids. CDR3 bases: TGTGCCAGCAGCCCGGACAGGAGGGTAAACACCATATATTTT. Amino acid sequence: CASSPDRRVNTIYF.

As to this clone: The sample contains more than one DNA sequence encoding this CDR3. V and J are TRBV6-4 and TRBJ2-3, with 8 bases fitting TRBD2. The germline gives CDR1 MRHNA, CDR2 SNTAGT. V lost 0 bases to trimming and J lost 4 bases; unmatched junction nucleotides: 3. The CDR3 is made up of 15 amino acids. CDR3 nucleotide sequence: TGTGCCAGCAGTGACTCGACGGGAGGGGCAGATACGCAGTATTTT. Its protein is CASSDSTGGADTQYF.